One and the same sample provided the 13 T cell receptor beta chains below, sequenced in a study of CD8 T cells in ankylosing spondylitis. Whole-study results and caveats: In ankylosing spondylitis blood, a motif of fewer than 10 highly homologous TCR beta variants appeared characteristic.

Their antigens are not known. TCRdb processed the 5' RACE reads anew with MiXCR; each CDR3 protein has one entry. The table has about 440,000 distinct CDR3 sequences, about a sixth seen once; the top ten hold approximately 1%. The sample was blood, either unsorted or a sorted T cell fraction (not recorded which). The receptors here all came from a male donor with ankylosing spondylitis.

This clonotype has a handful of counts. V and J are TRBV24-1 and TRBJ2-1; D uncertain. The ends were cut back, 9 bases at V and 5 bases at J, with 13 bases in the middle. CDR3 length: 13 residues. Germline CDR1 KGHDR, CDR2 SFDVKD. The CDR3 nucleotides are TGTGCCACCTCCATCCCGGAGAACAATGAGCAGTTCTTC. This gives the protein CATSIPENNEQFF.

The genes are TRBV3-1 and TRBJ2-1, with 9 bases identical to TRBD2. Germline loops: CDR1 LGHDT, CDR2 YNNKEL (reference sequence). This CDR3 contains 17 residues. V lost 1 base, J lost 5 bases, and 9 bases stayed unmatched. The CDR3 spells CASSQGWLASGDNEQFF. In nucleotides, the CDR3 is TGTGCCAGCAGCCAAGGCTGGCTGGCTAGCGGGGACAATGAGCAGTTCTTC.

CDR3 in DNA: TGTGCCAGTAGAACACCGAGGAACTCTGGGGCCAACGTCCTGACTTTC. Its protein is CASRTPRNSGANVLTF. The V gene is TRBV19, the J gene TRBJ2-6; D remains unclear. CDR3 length: 16 residues. Deletions cut 6 bases from V and 0 bases from J, with 12 bases between. Germline loops: CDR1 LNHDA, CDR2 SQIVND (reference sequence).

Only a few counts were recorded for this clonotype. The J gene is TRBJ2-5, the V gene TRBV12-3 or TRBV12-4; weak D call: TRBD1 (5 bases). V dropped 5 bases and J dropped 5 bases, with 18 bases sitting between them. The CDR3 is 15 residues long. Written as DNA, the CDR3 is TGTGCCAGCAGTGCGAGCCAGGGTTTTTATGAGACCCAGTACTTC. Residues: CASSASQGFYETQYF.

This clonotype was observed a few times. This chain connects TRBV7-9 to TRBJ2-7; 10 bases agree with TRBD1. The germline V gene encodes CDR1 SEHNR and CDR2 FQNEAQ (reference sequence). The length of the CDR3 is 14 residues. The trim removed 5 bases at V and 5 bases at J, leaving 6 bases unmatched. CDR3 sequence: CASSLRQGADEQYF. In DNA, the CDR3 is TGTGCCAGCAGCCTTCGACAGGGGGCCGACGAGCAGTACTTC.

The chain joins TRBV7-2 to TRBJ1-1; D might be TRBD1 (6 bases). Germline loops: CDR1 SGHTA, CDR2 FQGNSA. Trimming removed 0 bases at V and 1 base at J, with 12 bases between. The CDR3 has 16 amino acids. CDR3 region: CASSLARGGSNTEAFF. CDR3 nucleotides: TGTGCCAGCAGCTTAGCCCGGGGGGGCTCGAACACTGAAGCTTTCTTT. Combining the CDR3 with reference TRBV7-2 and TRBJ1-1 gives the whole variable domain GAGVSQSPSNKVTEKGKDVELRCDPISGHTALYWYRQSLGQGLEFLIYFQGNSAPDKSGLPSDRFSAERTGGSVSTLTIQRTQQEDSAVYLCASSLARGGSNTEAFFGQGTRLTVV.

The chain combines TRBV6-1 with TRBJ1-1; D unclear. The CDR3 runs to 13 residues. Germline-derived CDR1 and CDR2 are MNHNS and SASEGT. With 8 bases removed from V and 4 bases from J, the gap between germline ends came to 14 bases. The CDR3 sequence: CASRTGLVTEAFF. CDR3 coding DNA: TGTGCCAGCCGGACGGGTTTGGTCACTGAAGCTTTCTTT.

This clonotype was counted a few times. J is TRBJ2-5 and V is TRBV20-1; D unresolved. The CDR3 is made up of 14 amino acids. V was shortened by 4 bases and J by 1 base, with 13 bases between the two germline ends. Germline V gene sequence: CDR1 DFQATT, CDR2 SNEGSKA (reference sequence). The DNA of the CDR3 is TGCAGTGCTACCCGGTGGGTCGGCCAAGAGACCCAGTACTTC. This sequence encodes CSATRWVGQETQYF.

In its sample, this clonotype was seen a few times. The chain recombines TRBV20-1 with TRBJ2-1, with 7 positions matching TRBD2. In germline, CDR1 is DFQATT, CDR2 SNEGSKA (reference sequence). Trimming removed 5 bases from V and 5 bases from J; junction bases left unmatched: 6. The CDR3 extends over 13 amino acids. CDR3 nucleotide sequence: TGCAGTGCTGGCCGGGACTATGACAATGAGCAGTTCTTC. This sequence encodes CSAGRDYDNEQFF.

V and J are TRBV20-1 and TRBJ1-4; a weak D match, TRBD1 (5 bases). V lost 3 bases and J 7 bases, leaving 12 bases between the germline ends. The germline V gene has CDR1 DFQATT and CDR2 SNEGSKA (reference sequence). The CDR3 sequence is 13 residues long. The CDR3 here is CSASGGVGEKLFF. DNA for the CDR3: TGCAGTGCTAGTGGAGGGGTCGGTGAAAAACTGTTTTTT.

The sample holds a few counts of this clonotype. This chain links TRBV5-1 with TRBJ1-6, with TRBD1 matching over 9 bases. This CDR3 has 17 residues. Germline V gives CDR1 SGHRS, CDR2 YFSETQ. V lost 5 bases, J lost 16 bases, and 22 bases stayed unmatched. CDR3 region: CASRDEDRGLYNSLLHF. The CDR3 coding sequence is TGCGCCAGCAGGGACGAGGACAGGGGATTGTATAATTCACTTCTCCACTTT. Combining the CDR3 with reference TRBV5-1 and TRBJ1-6 gives the whole variable domain KAGVTQTPRYLIKTRGQQVTLSCSPISGHRSVSWYQQTPGQGLQFLFEYFSETQRNKGNFPGRFSGRQFSNSRSEMNVSTLELGDSALYLCASRDEDRGLYNSLLHFGNGTRLTVT.

This clonotype has more than one count but fewer than ten. This chain joins TRBV20-1 and TRBJ1-5, with TRBD1 matching 11 bases. V trimming: 2 bases; J trimming: 8 bases; junction bases outside the gene matches: 8. From germline, CDR1 is DFQATT and CDR2 SNEGSKA (reference sequence). The CDR3 loop spans 15 amino acids. The CDR3 sequence is CSARKGQGVIEPQHF. CDR3 sequence (DNA): TGCAGTGCTAGAAAGGGACAGGGGGTGATAGAGCCCCAGCATTTT.

This clonotype was observed a few times. This CDR3 is CASSRFPQGYEQYF. The CDR3 nucleotides are TGTGCCAGCAGTCGCTTCCCACAGGGCTACGAGCAGTACTTC. J is TRBJ2-7 and V is TRBV6-1; TRBD1 might be the D (6 bases). V was pared by 5 bases and J by 3 bases, with 14 bases between. Germline V lookup: CDR1 MNHNS, CDR2 SASEGT. The length of the CDR3 is 14 residues.